This T cell receptor beta chain was found in a study of breast tumors, draining lymph nodes, adjacent tissues. This clonotype was observed a handful of times. Its target is unknown. Findings of the study overall: The data were judged consistent with most tumor T cells coming from lymph node and expanding in tumor.

TCRdb recomputed calls from the multiplex PCR reads with MiXCR, one row per CDR3 protein. In the table there are some 85,000 distinct CDR3 sequences, roughly 30% of which are singletons. The CDR3 extends over 14 amino acids. V lost 4 bases and J 11 bases, leaving 20 bases between the germline ends. Germline V CDR1 and CDR2: SGHDN, FVKESK. Breast cancer patients provided tissue from their axillary draining lymph nodes. What was sequenced was axillary lymph node tissue. The sequence came from a female donor with breast cancer. Some clones in this sample may be carry-over from other donors' samples. The rearrangement links TRBV14 to TRBJ1-1, with D possibly matching TRBD1 (6 bases). CDR3 in DNA: TGTGCCAGCAGCCCAAGGCGGGCCCAGGGGACGGCTTTCTTT. This codes for CASSPRRAQGTAFF.